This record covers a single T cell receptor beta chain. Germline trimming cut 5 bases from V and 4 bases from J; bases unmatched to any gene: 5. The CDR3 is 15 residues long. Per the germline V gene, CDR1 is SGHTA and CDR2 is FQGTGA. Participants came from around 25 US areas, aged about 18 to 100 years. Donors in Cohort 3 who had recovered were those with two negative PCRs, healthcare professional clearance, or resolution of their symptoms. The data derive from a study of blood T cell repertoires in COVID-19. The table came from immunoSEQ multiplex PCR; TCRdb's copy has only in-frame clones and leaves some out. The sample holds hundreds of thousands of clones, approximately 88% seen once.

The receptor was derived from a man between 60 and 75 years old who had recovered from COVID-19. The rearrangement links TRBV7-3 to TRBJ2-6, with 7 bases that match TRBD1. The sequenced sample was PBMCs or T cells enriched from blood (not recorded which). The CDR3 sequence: CASSTTGEGANVLTF. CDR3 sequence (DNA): TGTGCCAGCAGCACCACAGGGGAAGGGGCCAACGTCCTGACTTTC.